Reported below is one TCR beta chain. Its target is unknown. Between the trimmed V and J ends, which lost 6 bases and 4 bases, there was a span of 16 bases. The CDR3 runs 15 residues. The germline V gene encodes CDR1 MNHEY and CDR2 SMNVEV (reference sequence). The sequenced template was cDNA made from the entire isolated RNA. It was found that naive, central memory and regulatory T cell samples averaged about 3.57 million reads. Produced via immunoSEQ multiplex PCR; TCRdb's table is partial and in-frame only. Of 450,000 or so clones listed, about an eighth are singletons. The data originate from a study of beta chain features in type 1 diabetes. General study results and limits: Reads derived from cDNA could over-represent cells showing high TCR expression. The naive, central memory and Treg TCRB repertoires looked more alike in patients than they did in healthy donors.

Sequencing used naive CD4+ T cells from blood. The chain has TRBV27 and TRBJ2-1; D is possibly TRBD1 (6 bases). The clonotype was recovered from a woman aged 18-29 years in good health. CDR3 coding DNA: TGTGCCAGCAGCTCGGACAGCTTAAATTACAATGAGCAGTTCTTC. It translates to CASSSDSLNYNEQFF.